A selection of T cell receptor beta chains follows, all from one sample in a study of graft-versus-host responses after intestinal transplantation. Sequenced by immunoSEQ multiplex PCR; TCRdb stores in-frame clones only, minus some. This sample has under 130,000 clones; 80% to 95% occur once, and the top ten carry 0.9% to 1.5%. The antigens these receptors bind are not known. Source: unstimulated CD8+ T cells sorted from spleen or lymph node cells, taken before intestinal transplant. The receptor source for this set is a human donor who received an intestinal transplant. The CDR3 runs from the conserved cysteine through the conserved F or W. Fields, in order: clone size, D gene, V gene, J gene, CDR3 DNA, CDR3 protein. D genes are given only for firm matches. Size tells how often a clone was seen (once, few, many) or the class of an expanded clone, and some rows leave it out.

clone size: once; D gene: TRBD1; V gene: TRBV6-1; J gene: TRBJ1-1; CDR3 DNA: TGTGCCAGCAGTGAATGGGTGACAGGGGGGAAGAGCACTGAAGCTTTCTTT; CDR3 protein: CASSEWVTGGKSTEAFF
clone size: .; D gene: .; V gene: TRBV6-5; J gene: TRBJ2-7; CDR3 DNA: TGTGCCAGCAGCTTAGGGGGGGCGTCCTACGAGCAGTACTTC; CDR3 protein: CASSLGGASYEQYF
clone size: .; D gene: .; V gene: TRBV5-6; J gene: TRBJ2-7; CDR3 DNA: TGTGCCAGCAGCCAACCGACAGAATCAGTCTACGAGCAGTACTTC; CDR3 protein: CASSQPTESVYEQYF
clone size: .; D gene: .; V gene: TRBV9; J gene: TRBJ2-1; CDR3 DNA: TGTGCCAGCAGCGTAGAGCAGGTATGGGCGAATGAGCAGTTCTTC; CDR3 protein: CASSVEQVWANEQFF
clone size: .; D gene: .; V gene: TRBV10-3; J gene: TRBJ2-2; CDR3 DNA: TGTGCCATCAGTGACGGGTCCACCGGGGAGCTGTTTTTT; CDR3 protein: CAISDGSTGELFF
clone size: few; D gene: .; V gene: TRBV4-1; J gene: TRBJ1-3; CDR3 DNA: TGCGCCAGCAGCCAAGAGGGGTCTGGAAACACCATATATTTT; CDR3 protein: CASSQEGSGNTIYF
clone size: .; D gene: TRBD1; V gene: TRBV2; J gene: TRBJ1-5; CDR3 DNA: TGTGCCAGCAGTGAACTCTTCGGCAGGGGGCTAGTTCAGCCCCAGCATTTT; CDR3 protein: CASSELFGRGLVQPQHF
clone size: .; D gene: TRBD1; V gene: TRBV4-1; J gene: TRBJ1-2; CDR3 DNA: TGCGCCAGCAGCCCCACAGGGGTCGACTATGGCTACACCTTC; CDR3 protein: CASSPTGVDYGYTF
clone size: .; D gene: .; V gene: TRBV27; J gene: TRBJ1-1; CDR3 DNA: TGTGCCAGCAGTTTATACCCGGGCATGAACACTGAAGCTTTCTTT; CDR3 protein: CASSLYPGMNTEAFF
clone size: .; D gene: .; V gene: TRBV6-1; J gene: TRBJ1-5; CDR3 DNA: TGTGCCAGCAGTGATTCCGGACACGGATGGCCCCAGCATTTT; CDR3 protein: CASSDSGHGWPQHF
clone size: .; D gene: .; V gene: TRBV11-3; J gene: TRBJ2-1; CDR3 DNA: TGTGCCAGCAGCTTAGCAGGGGCTGCTGGATACAATGAGCAGTTCTTC; CDR3 protein: CASSLAGAAGYNEQFF
clone size: .; D gene: TRBD1; V gene: TRBV5-6; J gene: TRBJ2-1; CDR3 DNA: TGTGCCAGCACACAGGGGTACAATGAGCAGTTCTTC; CDR3 protein: CASTQGYNEQFF
clone size: .; D gene: .; V gene: TRBV27; J gene: TRBJ1-1; CDR3 DNA: TGTGCCAGCAGTCAAACAGGAGTAACTGAAGCTTTCTTT; CDR3 protein: CASSQTGVTEAFF
clone size: .; D gene: .; V gene: TRBV7-9; J gene: TRBJ2-7; CDR3 DNA: TGTGCCAGCAGCTTCCTTGGGGACAACGAGCAGTACTTC; CDR3 protein: CASSFLGDNEQYF
clone size: .; D gene: .; V gene: TRBV6-1; J gene: TRBJ2-5; CDR3 DNA: TGTGCCAGCAGTCCCATGGAGACCGGGACCCAGTACTTC; CDR3 protein: CASSPMETGTQYF
clone size: .; D gene: .; V gene: TRBV29-1; J gene: TRBJ2-7; CDR3 DNA: TGCAGCGTTGGGGGGACGGGGAACTCCTACGAGCAGTACTTC; CDR3 protein: CSVGGTGNSYEQYF
clone size: .; D gene: TRBD2; V gene: TRBV4-1; J gene: TRBJ2-1; CDR3 DNA: TGCGCCAGCAGCCAAGACTCCACTAGCGGGACGGGGCATGAGCAGTTCTTC; CDR3 protein: CASSQDSTSGTGHEQFF
clone size: .; D gene: .; V gene: TRBV6-5; J gene: TRBJ2-1; CDR3 DNA: TGTGCCAGCAGCTTGGGGCTTAGCTCCTACAATGAGCGGTTCTTC; CDR3 protein: CASSLGLSSYNERFF
clone size: .; D gene: .; V gene: TRBV4-1; J gene: TRBJ1-5; CDR3 DNA: TGCGCCAGCGGAGTGGGGTGGAGCAATCAGCCCCAGCATTTT; CDR3 protein: CASGVGWSNQPQHF
clone size: .; D gene: TRBD2; V gene: TRBV9; J gene: TRBJ2-5; CDR3 DNA: TGTGCCAGCAGCGTAGGGGGAGCGGGGAAGCAAGAGACCCAGTACTTC; CDR3 protein: CASSVGGAGKQETQYF
clone size: .; D gene: TRBD1; V gene: TRBV6-4; J gene: TRBJ1-2; CDR3 DNA: TGTGCCAGCAGCCAACAGGGGGCGCGTGGCTACACCTTC; CDR3 protein: CASSQQGARGYTF
clone size: once; D gene: TRBD2; V gene: TRBV19; J gene: TRBJ2-1; CDR3 DNA: TGTGCCAGTAGTATAGACGGGGGGATCTCCTACAATGAGCAGTTCTTC; CDR3 protein: CASSIDGGISYNEQFF
clone size: .; D gene: .; V gene: TRBV9; J gene: TRBJ2-2; CDR3 DNA: TGTGCCAGCAGCGTAGACCCGACTAGACTCTCTCCATCCGGGGAGCTGTTTTTT; CDR3 protein: CASSVDPTRLSPSGELFF
clone size: .; D gene: TRBD2; V gene: TRBV11-3; J gene: TRBJ2-1; CDR3 DNA: TGTGCCAGCAGCCTCAAAAGCGGGGGGGCCTTGAATGAGCAGTTCTTC; CDR3 protein: CASSLKSGGALNEQFF
clone size: .; D gene: .; V gene: TRBV4-1; J gene: TRBJ1-3; CDR3 DNA: TGCGCCAGCGGGGAAGTGGGAAACACCATATATTTT; CDR3 protein: CASGEVGNTIYF
clone size: .; D gene: .; V gene: TRBV9; J gene: TRBJ2-2; CDR3 DNA: TGTGCCAGCAGCCTGGGACGGATGAACACCGGGGAGCTGTTTTTT; CDR3 protein: CASSLGRMNTGELFF
clone size: .; D gene: .; V gene: TRBV6-1; J gene: TRBJ2-1; CDR3 DNA: TGTGCCAGCCTACTAGGGAACAATGAGCAGTTCTTC; CDR3 protein: CASLLGNNEQFF
clone size: .; D gene: TRBD2; V gene: TRBV2; J gene: TRBJ2-2; CDR3 DNA: TGTGCCCGCCTAGCGGGGGGGAACACCGGGGAGCTGTTTTTT; CDR3 protein: CARLAGGNTGELFF
clone size: .; D gene: .; V gene: TRBV7-8; J gene: TRBJ1-5; CDR3 DNA: TGTGCCAGCAGCCTTGAAGTAGGGCGAAATCAGCCCCAGCATTTT; CDR3 protein: CASSLEVGRNQPQHF
clone size: .; D gene: TRBD1; V gene: TRBV11-2; J gene: TRBJ1-6; CDR3 DNA: TGTGCCAGCAGCTACGGGACAGCCGTTAATTCACCCCTCCACTTT; CDR3 protein: CASSYGTAVNSPLHF
clone size: .; D gene: TRBD2; V gene: TRBV14; J gene: TRBJ2-1; CDR3 DNA: TGTGCCAGCAGCCCAAGAGTCGGACTAGCGGGTCCAAAGGAGCAGTTCTTC; CDR3 protein: CASSPRVGLAGPKEQFF
clone size: .; D gene: TRBD1; V gene: TRBV7-7; J gene: TRBJ2-5; CDR3 DNA: TGTGCCAGCAGCGTACAGGGGGAACAAGAGACCCAGTACTTC; CDR3 protein: CASSVQGEQETQYF
clone size: .; D gene: .; V gene: TRBV5-8; J gene: TRBJ1-5; CDR3 DNA: TGTGCCAGCAGCCGGAGGGAAGTAAGTCAGCCCCAGCATTTT; CDR3 protein: CASSRREVSQPQHF
clone size: .; D gene: TRBD2; V gene: TRBV2; J gene: TRBJ2-1; CDR3 DNA: TGTGCCAGCATTCCGGGACTAGCGACCTACAATGAGCAGTTCTTC; CDR3 protein: CASIPGLATYNEQFF
clone size: few; D gene: TRBD2; V gene: TRBV7-9; J gene: TRBJ2-7; CDR3 DNA: TGTGCCAGCAGCTCGCCTGCGGGACTAGGCCTTGGGGAGCAGTACTTC; CDR3 protein: CASSSPAGLGLGEQYF
clone size: .; D gene: .; V gene: TRBV6-1; J gene: TRBJ1-6; CDR3 DNA: TGTGCCAGCAGTGAAGACAGGACCCCCTATATTTCACCCCTCCACTTT; CDR3 protein: CASSEDRTPYISPLHF